This T cell receptor beta chain was captured in a study of shared clonotypes between healthy human individuals. Whole-study findings and limits: Inspection by rarefaction showed sorted-subset sequencing to be incomplete despite large depth. Tissues were not sampled, only blood, and their repertoires likely differ.

Naive CD8 cells comprised CD45RO-negative, CCR7-positively selected cells, excluding terminally differentiated effector memory CD45RA+ cells. The authors distributed each subset's genomic DNA evenly over several immunoSEQ plates. Assay used: immunoSEQ multiplex PCR; TCRdb lists only in-frame clones, some missing. Altogether millions of clones are present, roughly 91% being singletons, with the ten largest covering over 1.5%. CDR1 is DFQATT, CDR2 SNEGSKA, per germline (reference sequence). With 5 bases removed from V and 3 bases from J, the gap between germline ends came to 8 bases. The CDR3 sequence is 11 residues long. Remarks on this clone: The antigen is undetermined.

The V call is TRBV20-1, the J call TRBJ2-7, with D hard to call. The sequence came from a man between 18 and 29 years old in good health. Some clones in this sample may be carry-over from other donors' samples. Sequencing was done on a sample of naive CD8+ T cells from PBMCs. CDR3 residues: CSAGPDYEQYF. The CDR3 DNA reads TGCAGTGCTGGCCCCGACTACGAGCAGTACTTC.